The clone carrying this T cell receptor beta chain was counted at least ten times. CDR1 is ENHRY, CDR2 SYGVKD, per germline. The length of the CDR3 is 16 residues. The ends were cut back, 0 bases at V and 0 bases at J, with 9 bases in the middle. Patients were excluded for uncontrolled infection, other autoimmune disease, pregnancy or lactation. Fresh peripheral blood, about 10 ml of it, supplied the PBMCs. Researchers took RNA transcripts and amplified the TCR beta CDR3 regions from them. A first-round RT-PCR of the TCR CDR3 used the HTBI primer set. TCRdb ran MiXCR on the multiplex PCR reads and lists one entry per CDR3 protein. This sample yields roughly 580,000 distinct CDR3 sequences, of which approximately 15% are seen a single time; roughly 5.5% belongs to the top ten. This sample stems from a study of T cells in Graves' hyperthyroidism and ophthalmopathy.

Sequencing input: blood. The receptor was derived from a woman in her twenties or thirties with Graves' hyperthyroidism that later progressed to Graves' ophthalmopathy. The chain employs TRBV10-3 and TRBJ1-5; D is ambiguous. CDR3 loop: CAISESWGHSNQPQHF. CDR3 sequence (DNA): TGTGCCATCAGTGAGTCTTGGGGTCATAGCAATCAGCCCCAGCATTTT.